What follows describes a single TCR beta chain. Its cognate antigen is unknown. The assay ran at deep level. This table comes from immunoSEQ multiplex PCR, and its TCRdb copy is limited to in-frame clones, with some not included. The table lists millions of clones, 85% to 95% of them singletons, with over 0.12% in the top ten. This entry belongs to a study of shared clonotypes between healthy human individuals. Study-wide findings and caveats: Depth of sequencing was expected to influence donor clonotype sharing. Larger estimated richness was generally seen in naive subsets than in memory subsets. The sharing of 5% to 6.5% of naive CD4 clonotypes was seen across a handful of donors.

Germline assignment: CDR1 SNHLY and CDR2 FYNNEI. V was clipped by 7 bases and J by 6 bases; unmatched bases: 5. CDR3 length: 13 amino acids. Source material: naive CD4+ T cells sorted from blood. Subset specified: CD45RA+ positively selected. The chain employs TRBV2 and TRBJ1-1; the match to TRBD1 covers 10 bases. The clonotype comes from a man aged 18 to 29 in good health. The CDR3 coding sequence is TGTGCCAGCACTAAAGACAGGGGGCCTGAAGCTTTCTTT. Protein: CASTKDRGPEAFF.